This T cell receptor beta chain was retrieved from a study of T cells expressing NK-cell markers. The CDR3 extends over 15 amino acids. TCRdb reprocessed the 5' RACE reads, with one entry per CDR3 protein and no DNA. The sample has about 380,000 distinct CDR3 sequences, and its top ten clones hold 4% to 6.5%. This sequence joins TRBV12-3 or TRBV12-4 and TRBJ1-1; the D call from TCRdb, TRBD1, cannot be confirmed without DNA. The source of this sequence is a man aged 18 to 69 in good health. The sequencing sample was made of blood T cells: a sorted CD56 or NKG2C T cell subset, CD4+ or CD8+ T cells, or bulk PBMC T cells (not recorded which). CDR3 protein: CASSSPKVENTEAFF.